This T cell receptor (beta chain) was captured in a study of T cell responses to AZD1222 COVID-19 vaccine. Germline-derived CDR1 and CDR2 are SGHNT and YYREEE (reference sequence). Trimming cost V 0 bases and J 1 base, with 10 bases left between them. The CDR3 length is 15 residues. Study results and caveats: Per reports, nearly half of all spike-specific TCRs target regions that are unmutated in variants.

Regarding this clone: Its antigen is not identified.

Sequenced by immunoSEQ multiplex PCR; TCRdb stores in-frame clones only, minus some. The sample comprises 70,000 or so clones, about 87% of which are singletons, and 20% rests with the top ten. The material sequenced was peripheral blood, taken on day 0 of AZD1222 vaccination. The chain carries TRBV5-4 and TRBJ2-5; a possible D gene is TRBD2 (5 bases). This sequence was found in an adult in good health. The CDR3: CASSLGGLAQETQYF. The CDR3 nucleotides read TGTGCCAGCAGCTTGGGTGGGCTAGCCCAAGAGACCCAGTACTTC.